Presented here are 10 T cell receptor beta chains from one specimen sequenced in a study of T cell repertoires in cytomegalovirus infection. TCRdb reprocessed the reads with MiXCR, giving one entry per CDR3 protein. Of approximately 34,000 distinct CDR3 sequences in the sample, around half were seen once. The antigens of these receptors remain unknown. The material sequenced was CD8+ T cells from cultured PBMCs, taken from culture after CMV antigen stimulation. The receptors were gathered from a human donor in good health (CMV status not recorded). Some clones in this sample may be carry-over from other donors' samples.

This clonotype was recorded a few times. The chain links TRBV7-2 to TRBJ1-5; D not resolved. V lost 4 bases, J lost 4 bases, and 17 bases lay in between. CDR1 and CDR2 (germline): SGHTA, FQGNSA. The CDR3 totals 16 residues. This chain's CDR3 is CASSSGEGWRNQPQHF. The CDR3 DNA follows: TGTGCCAGCAGCTCGGGTGAGGGCTGGCGGAATCAGCCCCAGCATTTT.

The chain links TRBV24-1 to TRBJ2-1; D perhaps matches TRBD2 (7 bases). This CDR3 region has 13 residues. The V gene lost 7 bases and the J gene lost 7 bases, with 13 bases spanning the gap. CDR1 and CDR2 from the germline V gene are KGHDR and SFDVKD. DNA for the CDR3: TGTGCCACCAGGCAGGGAGGGGGGAATGAGCAGTTCTTC. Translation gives CATRQGGGNEQFF.

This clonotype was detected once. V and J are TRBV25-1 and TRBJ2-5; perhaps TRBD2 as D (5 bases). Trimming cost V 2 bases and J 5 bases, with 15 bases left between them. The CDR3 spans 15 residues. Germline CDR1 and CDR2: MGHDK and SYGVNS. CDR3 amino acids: CASSELGRAWETQYF. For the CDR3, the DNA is TGTGCCAGCAGTGAACTAGGGCGGGCTTGGGAGACCCAGTACTTC. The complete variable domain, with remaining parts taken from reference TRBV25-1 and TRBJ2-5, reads EADIYQTPRYLVIGTGKKITLECSQTMGHDKMYWYQQDPGMELHLIHYSYGVNSTEKGDLSSESTVSRIRTEHFPLTLESARPSHTSQYLCASSELGRAWETQYFGPGTRLLVL.

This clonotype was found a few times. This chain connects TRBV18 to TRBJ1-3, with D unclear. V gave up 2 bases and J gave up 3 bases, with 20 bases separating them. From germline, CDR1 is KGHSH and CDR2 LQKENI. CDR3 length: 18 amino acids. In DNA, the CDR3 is TGTGCCAGCTCACCATTCGGGAGAGCCGGAACGGATGGAAACACCATATATTTT. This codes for CASSPFGRAGTDGNTIYF.

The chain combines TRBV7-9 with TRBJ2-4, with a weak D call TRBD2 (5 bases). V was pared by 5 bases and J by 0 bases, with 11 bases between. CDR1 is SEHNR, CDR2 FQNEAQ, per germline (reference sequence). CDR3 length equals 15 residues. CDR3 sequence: CASSRGFEAKNIQYF. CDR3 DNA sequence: TGTGCCAGCAGCCGGGGTTTCGAAGCCAAAAACATTCAGTACTTC.

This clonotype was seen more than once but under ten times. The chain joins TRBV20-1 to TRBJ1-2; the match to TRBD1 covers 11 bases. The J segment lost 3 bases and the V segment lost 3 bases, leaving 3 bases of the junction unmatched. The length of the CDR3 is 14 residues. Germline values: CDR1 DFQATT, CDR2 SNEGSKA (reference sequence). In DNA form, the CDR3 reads TGCAGTGCTAGTAGGGACAGGGGGGACTATGGCTACACCTTC. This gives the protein CSASRDRGDYGYTF.

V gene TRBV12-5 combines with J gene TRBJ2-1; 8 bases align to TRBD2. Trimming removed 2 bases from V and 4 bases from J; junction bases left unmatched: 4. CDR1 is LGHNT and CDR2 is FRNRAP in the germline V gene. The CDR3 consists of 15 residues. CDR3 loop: CASGLTGGVYNEQFF. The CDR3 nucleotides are TGTGCTAGTGGTTTGACCGGGGGGGTGTACAATGAGCAGTTCTTC.

CDR3 sequence: CASSEGPWREGIEDTQYF. As DNA, the CDR3 is TGTGCCAGCAGTGAAGGGCCCTGGCGGGAGGGTATTGAAGATACGCAGTATTTT. The chain combines TRBV2 with TRBJ2-3, with TRBD2 matching 9 bases. In germline, CDR1 is SNHLY, CDR2 FYNNEI. The V and J ends lost 1 base and 5 bases, in that order; junction bases with no gene match: 13. The CDR3 runs 18 residues.

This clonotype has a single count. CDR3 sequence (DNA): TGTGCCAGCAGCTTAGGACAGGGGGCCGTTAATGAGCAGTTCTTC. Translation: CASSLGQGAVNEQFF. The chain employs TRBV7-3 and TRBJ2-1, with 11 nucleotides matching TRBD1. This CDR3 has 15 residues. J gave up 7 bases and V 2 bases, and 4 bases lay outside the gene matches. Germline V lookup: CDR1 SGHTA, CDR2 FQGTGA.

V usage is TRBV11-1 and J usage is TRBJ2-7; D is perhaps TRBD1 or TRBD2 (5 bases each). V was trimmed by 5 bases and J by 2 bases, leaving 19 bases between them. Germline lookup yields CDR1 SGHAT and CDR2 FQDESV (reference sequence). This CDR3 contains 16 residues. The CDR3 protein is CASSPENGTAPYEQYF. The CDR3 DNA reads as TGTGCCAGCAGCCCCGAGAATGGGACGGCCCCCTACGAGCAGTACTTC.